This entry is about one T cell receptor (beta chain). 5'RACE, which relied on constant-segment primers, yielded TCR alpha and TCR beta cDNA libraries carrying sample barcodes and UMIs. TCRdb re-analysed the 5' RACE reads in MiXCR, keeping a single row per CDR3 protein. The table lists 260,000 or so distinct CDR3 sequences, 16% of them singletons. Trimming pared 5 bases from V and 0 bases from J, leaving 8 bases between. Germline loops: CDR1 SGHDN, CDR2 FVKESK. CDR3 length equals 14 residues. This record comes from a study of T-cell memory formation after mild COVID-19. This sequence originates from a man younger than 35 who had mild COVID-19 (a few samples of this study predate the infection). Cell type and time point are not known. The specimen was PBMCs or a T cell subset sorted from them (not recorded which). The rearrangement links TRBV14 to TRBJ2-4; no firm D call. CDR3 in DNA: TGTGCCAGCAGCTCCCTGGAAGCCAAAAACATTCAGTACTTC. Amino acids: CASSSLEAKNIQYF. Looking up the rest from reference TRBV14 and TRBJ2-4 gives the full variable domain: EAGVTQFPSHSVIEKGQTVTLRCDPISGHDNLYWYRRVMGKEIKFLLHFVKESKQDESGMPNNRFLAERTGGTYSTLKVQPAELEDSGVYFCASSSLEAKNIQYFGAGTRLSVL.